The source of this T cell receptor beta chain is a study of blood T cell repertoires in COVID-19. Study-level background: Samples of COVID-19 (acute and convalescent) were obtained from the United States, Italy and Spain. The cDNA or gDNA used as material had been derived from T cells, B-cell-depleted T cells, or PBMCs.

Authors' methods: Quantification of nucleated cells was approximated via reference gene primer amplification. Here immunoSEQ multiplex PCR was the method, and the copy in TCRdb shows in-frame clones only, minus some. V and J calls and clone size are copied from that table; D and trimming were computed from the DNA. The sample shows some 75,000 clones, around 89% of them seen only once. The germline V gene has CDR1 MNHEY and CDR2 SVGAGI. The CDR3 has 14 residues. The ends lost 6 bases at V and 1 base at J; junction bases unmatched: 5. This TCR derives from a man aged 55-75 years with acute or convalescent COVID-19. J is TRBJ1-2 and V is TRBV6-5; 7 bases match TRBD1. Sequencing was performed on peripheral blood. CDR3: CASSSDRVNYGYTF. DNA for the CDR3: TGTGCCAGCAGCAGTGACAGGGTTAACTATGGCTACACCTTC.